These 16 T cell receptor beta chains came from one sample sequenced in a study of blood T cells in healthy people across ages. The use of a sample-barcoded 5' primer and a J-beta primer mix characterized a second PCR of about 6 to 12 cycles. TCRdb passed the 5' RACE reads through MiXCR, listing each CDR3 protein once. The table records 730,000 or so distinct CDR3 sequences, more than 40% of them present only once. The specimen was blood. These TCRs come from a woman aged 60 to 75 in good health.

The chain uses TRBV7-9 and TRBJ2-1, with 8 bases aligning to TRBD2. Germline V gene sequence: CDR1 SEHNR, CDR2 FQNEAQ (reference sequence). The J segment lost 8 bases and the V segment lost 4 bases, leaving 10 bases of the junction unmatched. The length of the CDR3 is 15 residues. CDR3 sequence: CASSSASGREHEQFF. DNA for the CDR3: TGTGCCAGCAGCTCCGCTAGCGGGCGGGAGCATGAGCAGTTCTTC.

The gene calls are TRBV10-3 and TRBJ2-5; D is uncertain. V lost 10 bases and J 2 bases, leaving 20 bases between the germline ends. The CDR3 totals 15 residues. CDR1 ENHRY and CDR2 SYGVKD come from the germline V gene. The CDR3 DNA reads as TGTGCCACGCTCGCCCAACGTGGGAATCAAGAGACCCAGTACTTC. It yields the protein CATLAQRGNQETQYF.

This CDR3 reads CASSARTVSSYEQYF. The CDR3 DNA sequence: TGTGCCAGCAGCGCCCGGACGGTCAGCTCCTACGAGCAGTACTTC. The genes are TRBV21-1 and TRBJ2-7; the D call of TRBD1 is as the table states it, not checked on the DNA. TRBV21-1 is a listed pseudogene. The CDR3 spans 15 residues.

Details on this clonotype: At one end the junction does not follow the germline gene, possibly because of a read error. V and J are TRBV12-3 or TRBV12-4 and TRBJ2-6, with 9 positions matching TRBD2. The CDR3 extends over 17 amino acids. The CDR3 sequence is CASKGLAVYSGADVLTF. CDR3 bases: TGTGCCAGCAAGGGACTAGCAGTATACTCTGGGGCCGACGTCCTGACTTTC.

This clonotype has a handful of counts. This chain joins TRBV9 and TRBJ2-5; 7 nucleotides align to TRBD1. The germline gives CDR1 SGDLS, CDR2 YYNGEE. Losses at the gene ends were 4 bases for V and 1 base for J; bases not matched to a gene: 7. This CDR3 is built from 15 residues. CDR3: CASSPRQGAQETQYF. DNA of the CDR3: TGTGCCAGCAGCCCGAGACAGGGAGCCCAAGAGACCCAGTACTTC.

This clonotype was recorded only once. The V and J genes are TRBV7-9 and TRBJ1-3; 7 bases align to TRBD1. The CDR3 sequence is 15 residues long. The ends lost 1 base at V and 4 bases at J; junction bases unmatched: 4. The germline V gene has CDR1 SEHNR and CDR2 FQNEAQ (reference sequence). DNA of the CDR3: TGTGCCAGCAGCTTAGAGCAGGGGGTCGGAAACACCATATATTTT. Amino acid sequence: CASSLEQGVGNTIYF.

At least ten counts were recorded for this clonotype. The chain uses TRBV27 and TRBJ2-5; 10 nucleotides align to TRBD2. CDR1 MNHEY and CDR2 SMNVEV come from the germline V gene (reference sequence). V trimming: 11 bases; J trimming: 5 bases; junction bases outside the gene matches: 14. This CDR3 comprises 15 residues. The CDR3 DNA follows: TGTGCCTCCAGACTAGCGGGCGCCGGAGGGGAGACCCAGTACTTC. Residues: CASRLAGAGGETQYF.

The V call is TRBV6-1, the J call TRBJ2-1; TRBD2 matches 11 bases. V gave up 2 bases and J gave up 5 bases; unmatched junction bases: 5. This CDR3 is 16 amino acids long. CDR1 and CDR2 from the germline V gene are MNHNS and SASEGT. CDR3 nucleotides: TGTGCCAGCAGTGAATCTAGCGGGGGGACAAACAATGAGCAGTTCTTC. It translates to CASSESSGGTNNEQFF.

Note on this clonotype: Compared with germline, one end of the junction differs, possibly owing to a read error. V gene TRBV2 combines with J gene TRBJ2-5; the match to TRBD1 covers 8 bases. Germline CDR1 reads SNHLY; CDR2 reads FYNNEI. This CDR3 has 15 amino acids. The CDR3 coding sequence is TGTGCCAGCAGGGAAGACAGGGGAAATCGCGAGACCCAGTACTTC. Encoded protein: CASREDRGNRETQYF.

CDR3 residues: CASSESLGGGQETQYF. The CDR3 DNA follows: TGTGCCAGCAGTGAGTCTCTTGGGGGGGGGCAAGAGACCCAGTACTTC. The rearrangement joins TRBV25-1 to TRBJ2-5, with TRBD2 identical over 7 bases. V lost 3 bases to trimming and J lost 2 bases; unmatched junction nucleotides: 9. The germline gives CDR1 MGHDK, CDR2 SYGVNS. The CDR3 extends over 16 amino acids.

This chain joins TRBV14 and TRBJ2-7; 9 bases are shared with TRBD2. J gave up 3 bases and V 0 bases, and 6 bases lay outside the gene matches. The CDR3 runs 16 residues. CDR1 and CDR2 (germline): SGHDN, FVKESK. CDR3 residues: CASSQDRIAGDYEQYF. The CDR3 coding sequence is TGTGCCAGCAGCCAAGATCGTATAGCGGGAGACTACGAGCAGTACTTC.

On this clonotype: Sequence at one end of the junction differs from germline and may be a read error. This chain joins TRBV5-1 and TRBJ2-1, with 8 bases aligning to TRBD1. This CDR3 region has 18 residues. Germline assignment: CDR1 SGHRS and CDR2 YFSETQ. The DNA of the CDR3 is TGCGTCAGCAGCCAGGGACAGGAGAACCCGAGCTCCTACAATGAGCAGTTCTTC. This encodes CVSSQGQENPSSYNEQFF. Filled out from reference TRBV5-1 and TRBJ2-1, the complete variable domain reads KAGVTQTPRYLIKTRGQQVTLSCSPISGHRSVSWYQQTPGQGLQFLFEYFSETQRNKGNFPGRFSGRQFSNSRSEMNVSTLELGDSALYLCVSSQGQENPSSYNEQFFGPGTRLTVL.

V usage is TRBV6-1 and J usage is TRBJ2-5; D may be TRBD1 or TRBD2 (5 bases each). Germline CDR1 MNHNS, CDR2 SASEGT. V lost 6 bases and J lost 2, with 10 bases in between. The CDR3 is made up of 13 amino acids. DNA of the CDR3: TGTGCCAGCAGAAGGGACGTACAAGAGACCCAGTACTTC. Its protein is CASRRDVQETQYF.

This clonotype was seen a few times. The genes are TRBV5-1 and TRBJ2-3; 16 bases match TRBD2. The CDR3 sequence is 16 residues long. V was clipped by 5 bases and J by 4 bases; unmatched bases: 4. The germline V gene encodes CDR1 SGHRS and CDR2 YFSETQ. The CDR3 is CASRLGLAGGADTQYF. In nucleotides, the CDR3 is TGCGCCAGCAGACTGGGACTAGCGGGAGGGGCAGATACGCAGTATTTT. Full variable domain (missing parts from reference TRBV5-1 and TRBJ2-3): KAGVTQTPRYLIKTRGQQVTLSCSPISGHRSVSWYQQTPGQGLQFLFEYFSETQRNKGNFPGRFSGRQFSNSRSEMNVSTLELGDSALYLCASRLGLAGGADTQYFGPGTRLTVL.

CDR3 sequence reads: CASRPLGPNTEAFF. The CDR3 bases are TGTGCCAGCAGACCTCTTGGACCAAACACTGAAGCTTTCTTT. The rearrangement joins TRBV6-2 or TRBV6-3 to TRBJ1-1; D gene uncertain. V shed 6 bases and J shed 2 bases, with 13 bases lying between them. The CDR3 is made up of 14 amino acids. In germline, CDR1 is MNHEY, CDR2 SVGEGT.

This clonotype was counted a few times. The J gene is TRBJ2-1, the V gene TRBV7-2; 8 bases map to TRBD1. J lost 9 bases, V lost 5 bases, and 12 bases had no gene match. CDR1 is SGHTA and CDR2 is FQGNSA in the germline V gene. The CDR3 covers 15 residues. CDR3 loop: CASSPDRAVTGEQFF. The CDR3 DNA follows: TGTGCCAGCAGCCCGGACAGGGCGGTTACTGGTGAGCAGTTCTTC. The variable domain in full, with the rest retrieved from reference TRBV7-2 and TRBJ2-1, is GAGVSQSPSNKVTEKGKDVELRCDPISGHTALYWYRQSLGQGLEFLIYFQGNSAPDKSGLPSDRFSAERTGGSVSTLTIQRTQQEDSAVYLCASSPDRAVTGEQFFGPGTRLTVL.